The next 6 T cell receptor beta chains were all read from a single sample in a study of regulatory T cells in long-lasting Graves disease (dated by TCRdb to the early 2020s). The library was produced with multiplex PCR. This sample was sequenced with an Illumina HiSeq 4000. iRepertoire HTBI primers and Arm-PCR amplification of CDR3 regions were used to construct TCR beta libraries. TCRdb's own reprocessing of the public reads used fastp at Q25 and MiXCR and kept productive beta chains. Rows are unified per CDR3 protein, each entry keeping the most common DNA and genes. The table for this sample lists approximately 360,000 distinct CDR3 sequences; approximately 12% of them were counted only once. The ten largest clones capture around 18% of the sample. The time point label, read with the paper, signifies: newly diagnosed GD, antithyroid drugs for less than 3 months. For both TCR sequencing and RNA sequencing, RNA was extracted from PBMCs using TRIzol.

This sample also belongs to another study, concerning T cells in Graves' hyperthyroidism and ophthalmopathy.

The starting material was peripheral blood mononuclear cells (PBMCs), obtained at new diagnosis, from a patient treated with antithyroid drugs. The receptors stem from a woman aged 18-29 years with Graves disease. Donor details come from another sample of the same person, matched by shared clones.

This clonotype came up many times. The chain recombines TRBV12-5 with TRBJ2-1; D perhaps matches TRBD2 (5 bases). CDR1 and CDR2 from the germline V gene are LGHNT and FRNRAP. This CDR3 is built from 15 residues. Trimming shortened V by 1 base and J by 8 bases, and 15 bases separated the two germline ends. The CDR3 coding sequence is TGTGCTAGTGGTTTGGGCCCGTCGGGGTTGGATGAGCAGTTCTTC. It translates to CASGLGPSGLDEQFF.

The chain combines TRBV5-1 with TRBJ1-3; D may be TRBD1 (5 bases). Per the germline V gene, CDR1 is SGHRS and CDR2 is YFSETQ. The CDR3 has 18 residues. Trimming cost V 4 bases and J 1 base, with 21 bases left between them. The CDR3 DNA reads TGCGCCAGCAGCCCCTGGGCGGGGGGAGGATTTTCTGGAAACACCATATATTTT. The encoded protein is CASSPWAGGGFSGNTIYF.

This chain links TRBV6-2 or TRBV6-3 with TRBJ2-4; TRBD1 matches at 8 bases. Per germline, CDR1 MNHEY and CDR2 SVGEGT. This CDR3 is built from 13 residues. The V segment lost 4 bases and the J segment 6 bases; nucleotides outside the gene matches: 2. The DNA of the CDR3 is TGTGCCAGCAGTTCTGGGACAGGAAACATTCAGTACTTC. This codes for CASSSGTGNIQYF.

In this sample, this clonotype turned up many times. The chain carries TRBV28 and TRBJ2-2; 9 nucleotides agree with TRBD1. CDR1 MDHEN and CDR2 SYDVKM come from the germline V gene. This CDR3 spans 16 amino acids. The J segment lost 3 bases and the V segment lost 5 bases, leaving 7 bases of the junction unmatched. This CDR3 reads CASSLGQGPYTGELFF. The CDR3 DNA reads TGTGCCAGCAGTCTGGGACAGGGCCCCTACACCGGGGAGCTGTTTTTT.

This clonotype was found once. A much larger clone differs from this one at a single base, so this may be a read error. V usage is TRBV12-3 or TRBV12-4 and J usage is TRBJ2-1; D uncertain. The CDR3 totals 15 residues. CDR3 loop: CASKWSVSSYNGQFF. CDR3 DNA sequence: TGTGCCAGCAAGTGGAGCGTTAGCTCCTACAATGGGCAGTTCTTC.

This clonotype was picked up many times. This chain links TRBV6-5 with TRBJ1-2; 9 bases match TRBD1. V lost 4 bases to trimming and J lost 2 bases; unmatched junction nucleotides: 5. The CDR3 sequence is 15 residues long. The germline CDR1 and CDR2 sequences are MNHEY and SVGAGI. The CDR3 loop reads CASSLKQGANYGYTF. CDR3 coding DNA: TGTGCCAGCAGTTTAAAACAGGGGGCGAACTATGGCTACACCTTC.